The clone carrying this TCR beta chain was observed a handful of times. Its antigen is unknown. The sample is drawn from a study of T cell repertoires in cytomegalovirus infection. The overall study: Shared public TCR beta signatures pointed to both CMV infection and a matching HLA type. General observations from the study: HLA-C-restricted CMV-specific TCR beta clonotypes prevailed in the ex vivo response. Cumulative public TCR beta family frequency identified CMV carriers with the relevant HLA.

TCRdb re-called the reads with MiXCR, one entry per CDR3 protein. The table has 250,000 to 300,000 distinct CDR3 sequences, over 20% seen once. Sequenced input: PBMCs. The TCR was taken from a human donor in good health (CMV status not recorded). Some clones in this sample may be carry-over from other donors' samples.

CDR3 loop: CASRALAGVRTDTQYF. CDR3 bases: TGTGCCAGCAGAGCACTAGCGGGAGTTCGGACAGATACGCAGTATTTT. J is TRBJ2-3 and V is TRBV6-2 or TRBV6-3, with 11 bases fitting TRBD2. V dropped 6 bases and J dropped 3; count of bases not matched to a gene: 8. Germline CDR1 MNHEY, CDR2 SVGEGT. The CDR3 covers 16 residues.